This T cell receptor (beta chain) was profiled in a study of blood T cell repertoires in COVID-19. Trimming shortened V by 0 bases and J by 3 bases, and 14 bases separated the two germline ends. The CDR3 spans 15 residues. CDR1 is GTSNPN, CDR2 SVGIG, per germline (reference sequence). Only in-frame clones appear in the TCRdb table, and some are missing; sequencing was by immunoSEQ multiplex PCR. The sample records roughly 310,000 clones, more than 90% being singletons. The receptor was isolated from a man between 60 and 75 years old who had recovered from COVID-19. J is TRBJ1-2 and V is TRBV30, with TRBD1 as a possible D gene (6 bases). Sequenced material: PBMCs or T cells enriched from blood (not recorded which). Here the CDR3 DNA reads TGTGCCTGGAGTGTACAGGGTTTGGGGGACTATGGCTACACCTTC. Protein product: CAWSVQGLGDYGYTF. The whole variable domain, remainder taken from reference TRBV30 and TRBJ1-2, is SQTIHQWPATLVQPVGSPLSLECTVEGTSNPNLYWYRQAAGRGLQLLFYSVGIGQISSEVPQNLSASRPQDRQFILSSKKLLLSDSGFYLCAWSVQGLGDYGYTFGSGTRLTVV.